What follows is one TCR beta chain and its context. The data derive from a study of blood T cell repertoires in COVID-19. The J segment lost 4 bases and the V segment lost 7 bases, leaving 12 bases of the junction unmatched. Per the germline V gene, CDR1 is SQVTM and CDR2 is ANQGSEA. CDR3 length equals 14 residues. Sequencing was performed with immunoSEQ multiplex PCR; in TCRdb, only in-frame clones are kept and a portion is missing. The sample comprises 99,000 or so clones, 70% to 90% of which are singletons, and more than 4.5% rests with the top ten. This clonotype was obtained from a human donor in a cohort sampled during active COVID-19. The chain employs TRBV29-1 and TRBJ1-1; 7 bases are shared with TRBD1. Sample: peripheral blood. In nucleotides, the CDR3 is TGCAGCGCCCAGGTTGGGGGACAGTTCACTGAAGCTTTCTTT. Translating gives CSAQVGGQFTEAFF.